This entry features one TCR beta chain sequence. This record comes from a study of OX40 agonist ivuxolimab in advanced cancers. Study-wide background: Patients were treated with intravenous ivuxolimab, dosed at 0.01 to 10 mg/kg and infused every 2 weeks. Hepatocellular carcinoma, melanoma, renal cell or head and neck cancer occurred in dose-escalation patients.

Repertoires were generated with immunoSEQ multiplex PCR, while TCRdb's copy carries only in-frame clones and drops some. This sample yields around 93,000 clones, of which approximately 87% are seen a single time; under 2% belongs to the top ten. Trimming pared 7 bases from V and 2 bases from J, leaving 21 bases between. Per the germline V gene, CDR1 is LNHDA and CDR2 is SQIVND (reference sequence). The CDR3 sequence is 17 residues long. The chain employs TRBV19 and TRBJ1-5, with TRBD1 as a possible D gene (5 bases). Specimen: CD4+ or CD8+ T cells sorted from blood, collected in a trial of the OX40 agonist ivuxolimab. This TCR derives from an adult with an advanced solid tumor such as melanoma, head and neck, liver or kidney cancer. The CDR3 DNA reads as TGTGCCAGTACGGGTTTGACTGGGCAGGGTGGCAATCAGCCCCAGCATTTT. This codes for CASTGLTGQGGNQPQHF.